This T cell receptor (beta chain) was captured by sequencing in a study of blood T cell repertoires in COVID-19. A few counts support this clone. Clones were sequenced by immunoSEQ multiplex PCR, and TCRdb holds only the in-frame ones, with some missing. The repertoire consists of roughly 250,000 clones, with 75% to 95% occurring once and the leading ten covering 1.5% to 2%. The sequence was collected from a woman younger than 30 who had recovered from COVID-19. Sequenced: PBMCs or T cells enriched from blood (not recorded which).

The chain's CDR3 is CASAWGKNTEAFF. In DNA, the CDR3 is TGTGCCAGCGCATGGGGCAAGAACACTGAAGCTTTCTTT. The chain carries TRBV2 and TRBJ1-1, with D possibly being TRBD1 (5 bases). Trimming cost V 8 bases and J 1 base, with 11 bases left between them. The germline V gene encodes CDR1 SNHLY and CDR2 FYNNEI. This CDR3 is built from 13 residues.